These T cell receptor beta chains were read from a single sample in a study of control samples from healthy donors and cancer patients. The repertoire was sequenced with immunoSEQ multiplex PCR; TCRdb's copy has only in-frame clones and lacks some. The table has about 140,000 clones, 90% to 95% seen once; the top ten hold around 13%. Material: blood. All receptors come from a man aged 40-50 years in good health. Each CDR3 is given with its conserved first and last residue. A D gene is named only where the DNA matches it firmly. Rows may omit the clone size; those that give it use once, few, many or a size class.

v_gene	j_gene	d_gene	abundance	CDR3aa	CDR3nt
TRBV7-9	TRBJ2-3	TRBD2	NA	CASSLGLLVVTDTQYF	TGTGCCAGCAGCTTGGGACTACTGGTGGTGACAGATACGCAGTATTTT
TRBV3-1/TRBV3-2	TRBJ1-2	NA	NA	CASSQMRRDYTF	TGTGCCAGCAGCCAGATGCGGCGAGACTACACCTTC
TRBV14	TRBJ1-2	NA	NA	CASSSGDGYTF	TGTGCCAGCAGCTCAGGGGATGGCTACACCTTC
TRBV12-3/TRBV12-4	TRBJ2-5	NA	NA	CASTLRDQETQYF	TGTGCCAGCACCCTAAGGGACCAAGAGACCCAGTACTTC
TRBV10-3	TRBJ1-1	TRBD1	NA	CAISPGTGSEAFF	TGTGCCATCAGTCCCGGGACAGGGAGTGAAGCTTTCTTT
TRBV9	TRBJ2-5	TRBD1	once	CASSSGQARETQYF	TGTGCCAGCAGCTCGGGACAGGCGCGGGAGACCCAGTACTTC
TRBV9	TRBJ2-1	NA	NA	CASSQRHDPGQLDDNEQFF	TGTGCCAGCAGCCAACGACACGACCCAGGACAGCTTGATGACAATGAGCAGTTCTTC
TRBV5-6	TRBJ2-1	NA	few	CASSSPGGGRSYNEQFF	TGTGCCAGCAGCTCCCCGGGCGGAGGGCGGTCCTACAATGAGCAGTTCTTC
TRBV5-1	TRBJ2-2	NA	NA	CASSFNTGELFF	TGCGCCAGCAGTTTTAACACCGGGGAGCTGTTTTTT
TRBV18	TRBJ2-7	TRBD2	NA	CASSPSLAGGPRRYEQYF	TGTGCCAGCTCACCCTCACTAGCGGGAGGCCCGAGAAGGTACGAGCAGTACTTC
TRBV5-1	TRBJ2-2	NA	NA	CASSFVFLENTGELFF	TGCGCCAGCAGTTTCGTTTTTCTAGAGAACACCGGGGAGCTGTTTTTT
TRBV2	TRBJ1-5	NA	once	CASRGGRDLYSNQPQHF	TGTGCCAGCAGGGGCGGCAGGGACCTTTATAGCAATCAGCCCCAGCATTTT
TRBV5-1	TRBJ2-3	TRBD2	NA	CASSGTWRLAGANTQYF	TGCGCCAGCAGCGGAACGTGGCGGCTAGCGGGAGCTAATACGCAGTATTTT
TRBV28	TRBJ1-1	NA	NA	CASTLGLKNTEAFF	TGTGCCAGCACCCTGGGACTCAAGAACACTGAAGCTTTCTTT
TRBV3-1/TRBV3-2	TRBJ2-7	TRBD2	NA	CASSQDGSGSGSYEQYF	TGTGCCAGCAGCCAAGATGGAAGCGGGAGTGGATCCTACGAGCAGTACTTC
TRBV2	TRBJ1-1	NA	NA	CASSEYGLMNTEAFF	TGTGCCAGCAGTGAGTATGGACTTATGAACACTGAAGCTTTCTTT
TRBV18	TRBJ1-6	TRBD1	NA	CASSLDRAAYNSPLHF	TGTGCCAGCTCACTGGACAGGGCCGCCTATAATTCACCCCTCCACTTT
TRBV18	TRBJ1-1	NA	NA	CASSARGAGTEAFF	TGTGCCAGCTCTGCAAGAGGGGCGGGGACTGAAGCTTTCTTT
TRBV9	TRBJ1-2	NA	NA	CASRGPYGYTF	TGTGCCAGCAGGGGACCTTACGGCTACACCTTC
TRBV7-2	TRBJ1-6	NA	NA	CASKGRASSYNSPLHF	TGTGCCAGCAAGGGGAGGGCGAGCTCCTATAATTCACCCCTCCACTTT
TRBV27	TRBJ2-1	TRBD2	NA	CASSLPSGGADNEQFF	TGTGCCAGCAGTTTACCTAGCGGGGGGGCGGACAATGAGCAGTTCTTC
TRBV11-2	TRBJ1-1	NA	NA	CASSTTPSQGYRAFF	TGTGCCAGCAGCACTACCCCATCACAGGGTTATCGAGCTTTCTTT
TRBV4-1	TRBJ2-7	NA	NA	CASSQDRQLFYEQYF	TGCGCCAGCAGCCAAGATCGTCAGTTGTTCTACGAGCAGTACTTC
TRBV7-9	TRBJ2-7	NA	NA	CASSLRGGGIYEQYF	TGTGCCAGCAGCTTAAGGGGGGGCGGAATCTACGAGCAGTACTTC
TRBV19	TRBJ2-2	TRBD2	NA	CASMPGLAGVTGELFF	TGTGCCAGTATGCCGGGACTAGCGGGAGTCACCGGGGAGCTGTTTTTT
TRBV24-1	TRBJ1-5	NA	NA	CATSDYRQNQPQHF	TGTGCCACCAGTGATTATCGGCAGAATCAGCCCCAGCATTTT
TRBV19	TRBJ2-7	NA	NA	CASSIWYSAALGEQYF	TGTGCCAGTAGTATATGGTATAGCGCCGCCTTGGGGGAGCAGTACTTC
TRBV5-1	TRBJ1-2	TRBD1	NA	CASSHGTVNYGYTF	TGCGCCAGCAGCCACGGGACAGTTAACTATGGCTACACCTTC
TRBV14	TRBJ1-1	NA	NA	CASSQEEFTEAFF	TGTGCCAGCAGCCAAGAGGAGTTCACTGAAGCTTTCTTT
TRBV12-3/TRBV12-4	TRBJ1-1	NA	NA	CASRFRDGEAFF	TGTGCCAGCAGGTTTCGGGACGGAGAAGCTTTCTTT
TRBV27	TRBJ1-5	NA	NA	CASSLGEYSNQPQHF	TGTGCCAGCAGTTTGGGCGAATATAGCAATCAGCCCCAGCATTTT
TRBV11-1	TRBJ2-7	TRBD1	NA	CASSRDRANEQYF	TGTGCCAGCAGCCGGGACAGGGCAAACGAGCAGTACTTC
TRBV5-6	TRBJ1-5	NA	NA	CASSFGRGYQPQHF	TGTGCCAGCAGCTTTGGAAGGGGGTACCAGCCCCAGCATTTT
TRBV3-1/TRBV3-2	TRBJ1-2	NA	NA	CASSQDPGNYGYTF	TGTGCCAGCAGCCAAGATCCCGGGAACTATGGCTACACCTTC
TRBV7-2	TRBJ2-1	TRBD2	NA	CASSPTSGSSYNEQFF	TGTGCCAGCAGCCCCACTAGCGGAAGCTCCTACAATGAGCAGTTCTTC
TRBV11-1	TRBJ2-5	TRBD1	NA	CASSGTGQGGETQYF	TGTGCCAGCAGCGGAACGGGACAGGGCGGAGAGACCCAGTACTTC
TRBV7-9	TRBJ2-1	TRBD2	NA	CASSPTSGRLSNEQFF	TGTGCCAGCAGTCCCACTAGCGGGAGGTTGTCGAATGAGCAGTTCTTC